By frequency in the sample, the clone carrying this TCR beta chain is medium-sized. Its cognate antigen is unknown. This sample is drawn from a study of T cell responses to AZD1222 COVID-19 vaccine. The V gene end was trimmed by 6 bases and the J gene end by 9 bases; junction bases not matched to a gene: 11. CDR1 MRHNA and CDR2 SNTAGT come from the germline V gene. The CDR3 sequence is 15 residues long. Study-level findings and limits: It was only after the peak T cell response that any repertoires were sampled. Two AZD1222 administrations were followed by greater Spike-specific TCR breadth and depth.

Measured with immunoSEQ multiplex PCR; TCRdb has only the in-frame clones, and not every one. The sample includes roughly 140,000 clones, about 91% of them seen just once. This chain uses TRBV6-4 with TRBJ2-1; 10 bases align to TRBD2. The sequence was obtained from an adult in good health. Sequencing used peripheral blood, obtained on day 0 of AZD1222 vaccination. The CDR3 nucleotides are TGTGCCAGCAGCCTCCTAGCGGGAGATCGGGGTGAGCAGTTCTTC. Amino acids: CASSLLAGDRGEQFF.